This entry concerns a single TCR beta chain. The target antigen is unknown. This entry belongs to a study of human T cells and chemical hapten exposure. The study, taken as a whole, reports: TCRs exceeding 1 in 1000 frequency stayed unchanged with DPC sensitization.

Trimming at V came to 6 bases and at J to 7 bases, leaving 3 bases not matched to a gene. Germline V gives CDR1 MNHEY, CDR2 SVGEGT. CDR3 length equals 14 residues. Each CDR3 protein is one row after TCRdb ran MiXCR on the RACE reads. This sample has tens of thousands of distinct CDR3 sequences; approximately 9.4% occur once, and the top ten carry around 3.3%. Time point denoted: patch test 1, 2 weeks after DPC sensitization. The treatment: therapeutic diphenylcyclopropenone sensitization with weekly scalp DPC. The receptor's source is a woman in her 40s with alopecia areata. Some clones in this sample may be carry-over from other donors' samples. The V gene is TRBV6-2 or TRBV6-3, the J gene TRBJ2-2; 12 positions agree with TRBD1. This specimen consisted of whole blood, obtained in connection with sensitization to the hapten diphenylcyclopropenone (DPC). As DNA, the CDR3 is TGTGCCAGCAGGGGGACAGGGGGCAGCGGGGAGCTGTTTTTT. This codes for CASRGTGGSGELFF.